This record covers a single T cell receptor (beta chain). The antigen is undetermined. Looked up from germline, CDR1 is SEHNR and CDR2 is FQNEAQ (reference sequence). The CDR3 consists of 13 residues. V was shortened by 7 bases and J by 1 base, with 10 bases between the two germline ends. The data belong to a study of blood T cells in healthy people across ages. Sample-barcoded 5' priming and a J-beta primer mix drove a second PCR of roughly 7 to 11 cycles. TCRdb called the 5' RACE reads again in MiXCR, with one record for every CDR3 protein. This table holds more than 900,000 distinct CDR3 sequences, 20% to 25% found once. Notes on the study in general: Long-lived and aged donors differed, with more naive CD4+ cells and higher diversity in the long-lived.

These data also formed part of another study, on T cells of mothers and their children.

The sequence was obtained from a girl aged 2 to 10 in good health. The J gene is TRBJ2-5, the V gene TRBV7-9; D is ambiguous. The source material was blood. The CDR3 loop reads CASTRVAQETQYF. The CDR3 bases are TGTGCCAGCACTCGAGTGGCCCAAGAGACCCAGTACTTC. The whole variable domain, remainder taken from reference TRBV7-9 and TRBJ2-5, is DTGVSQNPRHKITKRGQNVTFRCDPISEHNRLYWYRQTLGQGPEFLTYFQNEAQLEKSRLLSDRFSAERPKGSFSTLEIQRTEQGDSAMYLCASTRVAQETQYFGPGTRLLVL.